These 25 T cell receptor beta chains share one sample of origin, sequenced in a study of blood T cell repertoires in COVID-19. The assay was immunoSEQ multiplex PCR, and TCRdb's table has in-frame clones only and misses some. This sample has 84,000 or so clones, with roughly 78% found just once. The sequenced sample was peripheral blood. These TCRs come from a man aged 55 to 69 with COVID-19, enrolled during active disease.

J is TRBJ1-3 and V is TRBV5-6, with D tentatively TRBD1 (5 bases). CDR3 length equals 17 residues. Trimming left V 1 base short and J 0 bases short, with 14 bases between. Germline CDR1 reads SGHDT; CDR2 reads YYEEEE. The CDR3 protein is CASSLLVAGLSGNTIYF. CDR3 in DNA: TGTGCCAGCAGCTTGTTGGTCGCGGGGCTCTCTGGAAACACCATATATTTT. The complete variable domain, with remaining parts taken from reference TRBV5-6 and TRBJ1-3, reads DAGVTQSPTHLIKTRGQQVTLRCSPKSGHDTVSWYQQALGQGPQFIFQYYEEEERQRGNFPDRFSGHQFPNYSSELNVNALLLGDSALYLCASSLLVAGLSGNTIYFGEGSWLTVV.

The chain couples TRBV12-3 or TRBV12-4 to TRBJ1-2; D gene uncertain. Deletions cut 1 base from V and 6 bases from J, with 3 bases between. This CDR3 has 11 residues. The CDR3 loop reads CASSLVDGYTF. The CDR3 DNA reads as TGTGCCAGCAGTTTAGTAGATGGCTACACCTTC.

A few counts support this clone. CDR3 sequence: CATFTGTSYTGELFF. The CDR3 nucleotides are TGTGCCACTTTCACCGGGACTTCTTACACCGGGGAGCTGTTTTTT. The chain couples TRBV6-5 to TRBJ2-2; D is possibly TRBD2 (6 bases). This CDR3 has 15 amino acids. Trimming left V 10 bases short and J 3 bases short, with 18 bases between. Germline values: CDR1 MNHEY, CDR2 SVGAGI.

This clone has just a few counts. CDR3 loop: CASSIHREDTIYF. DNA of the CDR3: TGTGCCAGCAGTATACACAGGGAAGACACCATATATTTT. V is TRBV12-3 or TRBV12-4 and J is TRBJ1-3, with D tentatively TRBD1 (6 bases). This CDR3 spans 13 amino acids. V gave up 5 bases and J gave up 8 bases, with 13 bases separating them.

J is TRBJ2-2 and V is TRBV6-5; perhaps TRBD1 as D (5 bases). Between the trimmed V and J ends, which lost 2 bases and 3 bases, there was a span of 7 bases. Germline V gene data show CDR1 as MNHEY and CDR2 as SVGAGI. The CDR3 length is 14 residues. CDR3 sequence reads: CASSYDRYTGELFF. CDR3 coding DNA: TGTGCCAGCAGTTACGACAGATACACCGGGGAGCTGTTTTTT.

The rearrangement links TRBV5-1 to TRBJ2-7, with D unclear. This CDR3 comprises 16 residues. Per germline, CDR1 SGHRS and CDR2 YFSETQ. V shed 2 bases and J shed 4 bases, with 19 bases lying between them. CDR3 sequence: CASSFVPGQTRYEQYF. The CDR3 coding sequence is TGCGCCAGCAGCTTCGTGCCTGGGCAGACCCGATACGAGCAGTACTTC.

The CDR3 loop is CASSFRDSYNEQFF. DNA for the CDR3: TGTGCCAGCAGCTTCCGGGACAGTTACAATGAGCAGTTCTTC. The J gene is TRBJ2-1, the V gene TRBV7-8; 7 bases line up with TRBD1. Per the germline V gene, CDR1 is SGHVS and CDR2 is FQNEAQ. The CDR3 contains 14 residues. V lost 3 bases to trimming and J lost 4 bases; unmatched junction nucleotides: 3.

In DNA, the CDR3 is TGTGCCAGCAGCGTAGTCGTGGGGCCGAACACTGAAGCTTTCTTT. Its protein product is CASSVVVGPNTEAFF. The chain carries TRBV9 and TRBJ1-1; tentatively, D is TRBD1 (5 bases). The V and J ends lost 0 bases and 1 base respectively, with 10 bases between them. The V gene's germline CDR1 is SGDLS and CDR2 YYNGEE. The CDR3 sequence is 15 residues long.

The chain has TRBV5-1 and TRBJ1-4; D is ambiguous. Germline V gene data show CDR1 as SGHRS and CDR2 as YFSETQ. V shed 4 bases and J shed 12 bases, with 10 bases lying between them. The CDR3 length is 11 residues. This chain's CDR3 is CASSNGEELFF. The CDR3 nucleotides read TGCGCCAGCAGCAACGGAGAAGAACTGTTTTTT.

This clone was seen a few times. The chain has TRBV6-5 and TRBJ2-3; 7 positions agree with TRBD2. V lost 6 bases to trimming and J lost 5 bases; unmatched junction nucleotides: 8. This CDR3 contains 14 residues. Per germline, CDR1 MNHEY and CDR2 SVGAGI. CDR3: CASSLRLAQDTQYF. CDR3 nucleotide sequence: TGTGCCAGCAGCCTTCGACTAGCCCAAGATACGCAGTATTTT.

This clone was counted a single time. The chain couples TRBV7-9 to TRBJ2-5; D is uncertain. The germline V gene has CDR1 SEHNR and CDR2 FQNEAQ (reference sequence). The CDR3 runs to 13 residues. Trimming removed 1 base at V and 5 bases at J, with 8 bases between. In DNA form, the CDR3 reads TGTGCCAGCAGCTTAGGAGGATATGAGACCCAGTACTTC. Amino acids: CASSLGGYETQYF.

The chain uses TRBV7-6 and TRBJ2-1, with 7 bases identical to TRBD2. V lost 7 bases, J lost 4 bases, and 13 bases stayed unmatched. The CDR3 spans 16 residues. Germline V gene data show CDR1 as SGHVS and CDR2 as FNYEAQ. As DNA, the CDR3 is TGTGCCAGCACCTCCCCAGGGCTAGCGGTGTACAATGAGCAGTTCTTC. It specifies CASTSPGLAVYNEQFF.

In its sample, this clone was seen a few times. The chain uses TRBV27 and TRBJ2-5, with a tentative D call TRBD1 (5 bases). This CDR3 is built from 14 residues. Between the trimmed V and J ends, which lost 5 bases and 0 bases, there was a span of 10 bases. Germline V gene lookup returns CDR1 MNHEY and CDR2 SMNVEV (reference sequence). The CDR3 region has the DNA TGTGCCAGCAGTAGGGGTTTGTACCAAGAGACCCAGTACTTC. It yields the protein CASSRGLYQETQYF.

This clone was seen a few times. The chain joins TRBV6-2 or TRBV6-3 to TRBJ2-3; D remains unclear. Germline assignment: CDR1 MNHEY and CDR2 SVGEGT. The CDR3 covers 13 residues. Trimming removed 0 bases at V and 13 bases at J, with 14 bases between. The CDR3 DNA is TGTGCCAGCAGTTACTCTGGTGGCTCGTTCAAGTATTTT. This codes for CASSYSGGSFKYF.

The chain employs TRBV19 and TRBJ1-2; D is possibly TRBD1 (5 bases). The CDR3 totals 12 residues. Germline V gene sequence: CDR1 LNHDA, CDR2 SQIVND (reference sequence). V gave up 11 bases and J gave up 7 bases, with 17 bases separating them. The CDR3 DNA is TGTGCCGCCAGCCCAGGGCCCGCTGGCTACACCTTC. Protein sequence: CAASPGPAGYTF.

The chain uses TRBV6-6 and TRBJ1-1, with TRBD1 matching 7 bases. The CDR3 runs to 14 residues. Trimming at V came to 2 bases and at J to 1 base, leaving 1 base not matched to a gene. Germline CDR1 reads MNHNY; CDR2 reads SVGAGI (reference sequence). CDR3 DNA sequence: TGTGCCAGCAGTTACCCAGGGGGGAACACTGAAGCTTTCTTT. Translation: CASSYPGGNTEAFF.

This clone was observed a few times. This rearrangement joins TRBV10-1 to TRBJ1-2, with 7 nucleotides matching TRBD1. Germline V gene sequence: CDR1 WNHNN, CDR2 SYGVQD (reference sequence). V gave up 11 bases and J gave up 0 bases; unmatched junction bases: 12. The CDR3 has 15 residues. The CDR3 coding sequence is TGCGCCGGAGGGACAGCTACTCTAGCTAACTATGGCTACACCTTC. Protein product: CAGGTATLANYGYTF.

The chain links TRBV5-1 to TRBJ1-5; 7 bases match TRBD1. V lost 4 bases, J lost 7 bases, and 8 bases stayed unmatched. This CDR3 comprises 14 residues. CDR1 and CDR2 (germline): SGHRS, YFSETQ. The CDR3 DNA follows: TGCGCCAGCAGCCCGGACAGGCTAGGGCAGCCCCAGCATTTT. Residues: CASSPDRLGQPQHF. The whole variable domain, remainder taken from reference TRBV5-1 and TRBJ1-5, is KAGVTQTPRYLIKTRGQQVTLSCSPISGHRSVSWYQQTPGQGLQFLFEYFSETQRNKGNFPGRFSGRQFSNSRSEMNVSTLELGDSALYLCASSPDRLGQPQHFGDGTRLSIL.

This clone showed up just a few times. V usage is TRBV7-3 and J usage is TRBJ2-5; D possibly corresponds to TRBD1 (7 bases). Germline CDR1 is SGHTA and CDR2 is FQGTGA. The ends were cut back, 5 bases at V and 5 bases at J, with 12 bases in the middle. The CDR3 sequence is 13 residues long. The CDR3 region has the DNA TGTGCCAGCAGCCAGACAGGGAGGGAGACCCAGTACTTC. Translation gives CASSQTGRETQYF.

This sequence joins TRBV11-3 and TRBJ1-4, with D possibly TRBD1 on 5 matching bases. This CDR3 comprises 15 residues. Germline V gene lookup returns CDR1 SGHNT and CDR2 YENEEA. The V gene lost 3 bases and the J gene lost 11 bases, with 19 bases spanning the gap. The DNA of the CDR3 is TGTGCCAGCAGCTTCAACAGCAGGGATCCCGTCAAACTGTTTTTT. Its translation: CASSFNSRDPVKLFF. Full variable domain (remainder filled in from reference TRBV11-3 and TRBJ1-4): EAGVVQSPRYKIIEKKQPVAFWCNPISGHNTLYWYLQNLGQGPELLIRYENEEAVDDSQLPKDRFSAERLKGVDSTLKIQPAELGDSAVYLCASSFNSRDPVKLFFGSGTQLSVL.

The CDR3 reads CASARRGQETQYF. CDR3 bases: TGTGCCAGCGCTCGCCGGGGACAAGAGACCCAGTACTTC. The V and J genes are TRBV5-4 and TRBJ2-5, with a possible D match to TRBD2 (5 bases). Per germline, CDR1 SGHNT and CDR2 YYREEE (reference sequence). Trimming took 7 bases from V and 2 from J, leaving 12 bases between them. CDR3 length equals 13 residues. The full variable domain, rest sourced from reference TRBV5-4 and TRBJ2-5, is ETGVTQSPTHLIKTRGQQVTLRCSSQSGHNTVSWYQQALGQGPQFIFQYYREEENGRGNFPPRFSGLQFPNYSSELNVNALELDDSALYLCASARRGQETQYFGPGTRLLVL.

The chain links TRBV6-4 to TRBJ2-1, with 11 bases that match TRBD2. CDR1 is MRHNA and CDR2 is SNTAGT in the germline V gene. This CDR3 comprises 15 residues. Trimming removed 6 bases from V and 7 bases from J; junction bases left unmatched: 8. Here the CDR3 DNA reads TGTGCCAGCAGAGAAACTAGCGGGAGTCGAAATGAGCAGTTCTTC. Encoded protein: CASRETSGSRNEQFF.

The chain has TRBV12-3 or TRBV12-4 and TRBJ2-7; 8 nucleotides align to TRBD1. V shed 5 bases, J shed 5 bases, and the junction held 5 bases outside the gene matches. The CDR3 is 13 residues long. Here the CDR3 DNA reads TGTGCCAGCAGTAAGGACAGGGCCGACGAGCAGTACTTC. It yields the protein CASSKDRADEQYF.

The chain recombines TRBV11-3 with TRBJ1-1, with unresolved D. Germline CDR1 reads SGHNT; CDR2 reads YENEEA. Trimming pared 5 bases from V and 0 bases from J, leaving 16 bases between. The CDR3 sequence is 16 residues long. In DNA, the CDR3 is TGTGCCAGCAGCCCGGTCACGGGTAAGATGAACACTGAAGCTTTCTTT. Amino acids: CASSPVTGKMNTEAFF.

Note on this clone: The same CDR3 is also encoded by other DNA sequences in this sample. In nucleotides, the CDR3 is TGTGCCAGCAGCTTAGTGGGGGCAGAGAACACTGAAGCTTTCTTT. Translated, it gives CASSLVGAENTEAFF. V and J are TRBV7-9 and TRBJ1-1, with a weak D call TRBD1 (6 bases). Trimming removed 1 base at V and 1 base at J, with 10 bases between. The germline V gene encodes CDR1 SEHNR and CDR2 FQNEAQ (reference sequence). The CDR3 has 15 amino acids.